The present TCR beta chain was sequenced within a study of blood T cells in healthy people across ages (dated by TCRdb to the mid-2010s). Some background on the complete study: In model experiments, template switching captured about one uniquely barcoded TCR beta cDNA molecule for every two T cells. Using deep sequencing normalized with unique cDNA molecular identifiers, the study measured how TCR beta repertoire diversity changes with age. Two additional independent replicas of 1 million unique cDNA reads from the same blood draw were analyzed for two donors (one aged 18 to 30 and one aged 80 or older). Four age groups were formed from the donors: young (average approximately 16 years), middle-aged (approximately 40), aged (approximately 60) and long-lived (more than 75). To avoid experimental bias, donors of different ages were randomly spread across the sequencing lanes.

Receptors were amplified or captured by 5' RACE. The second PCR ran for roughly 7 to 12 cycles and used a J-beta primer mix along with a sample-barcoded 5' primer. A template-switch 5' adaptor carrying 12 random nucleotides introduced a unique molecular identifier onto each TCR beta cDNA molecule. Each sample yielded at least 3 million CDR3-containing paired-end reads. All of the RNA was converted into first-strand cDNA using the Mint cDNA synthesis kit, with a TRBC-specific oligonucleotide serving as the primer. Following uracil-DNA glycosylase treatment, a first 18-cycle PCR with universal primers M1SS and BC2_uni_R was performed on all cDNA. On the authors' methods: For normalization, 1 million high-quality reads were randomly selected from each sample, with every read carrying a distinct molecular identifier. Instead of being binned into consensus sequences, reads that shared molecular identifiers were thrown out. CDR3 identification, clonotype clustering and error correction used MiTCR with a Q25 quality threshold and the strictest error-elimination algorithm. A nonparametric unseen species model with Euler transformation was used to estimate a lower bound on total TCR beta diversity. TCRdb trimmed public reads at Q25 via fastp, called clones via MiXCR and kept in-frame beta chains. Duplicate CDR3 protein sequences are folded into a single record with the most common DNA and genes. These V and J calls are TCRdb output, not the study's own analysis. The sample contains over 1,500,000 distinct CDR3 sequences, 35% to 50% of them found a single time. The ten largest make up about 21% of the sample.

Details on this clonotype: Its target antigen remains unknown. No much larger clone is present one base from it, and per-base qualities are unavailable.

Measured from the cysteine to the phenylalanine, the CDR3 is 12 residues long. Only the CDR3 region is kept as DNA, spanning 36 bases read in frame from base 1. According to the germline V gene, CDR1 reads MNHNS and CDR2 reads SASEGT. The germline ends are 16 bases apart after V is trimmed by 11 bases and J by 6 bases. Systemically healthy Caucasian individuals from Russia, some 38 in total and aged 6 to 90 years, were included as donors. Around 9.9 milliliters of peripheral blood were collected from each donor into EDTA-treated Vacutainer tubes. Ficoll-Paque density-gradient centrifugation was used to isolate PBMCs, with at least 6 million obtained per sample. Trizol reagent was used to extract total RNA from the PBMCs, yielding at least 5 micrograms per sample. The percentages of naive CD45RAhigh/CD27high T cells were determined by flow cytometry on a PBMC aliquot from every donor. The investigation overall reported the following: There was a strong correlation between observed TCR beta diversity and the percentage of naive T cells measured by flow cytometry. Total diversity estimates from one million sequenced T cells were considered lower bounds and underestimates. Since profiling was done on bulk unsorted PBMCs, naive and antigen-experienced compartments could not be conclusively compared. Compared with the aged group, more naive CD4+ T cells, fewer expanded clones and increased TCR diversity were shown by the long-lived group, suggesting age selection. Observed TCR beta diversity per million T cells fell roughly linearly with age, and a significant reduction was already apparent by age around 44. Donor CMV infection status was unknown, potentially confounding age-related changes in expanded clonotypes.

The sample consisted of blood. Here the chain combines TRBV6-1 and TRBJ1-2, and possibly TRBD1, on 5 matching bases. This clonotype originated in a human donor in good health. The CDR3 region reads CAPVGLKNGYTF. The nucleotide sequence is given as TGTGCCCCCGTGGGACTGAAGAATGGCTACACCTTC.